Listed below are T cell receptor beta chains from one sample, sequenced in a study of blood T cell repertoires in COVID-19. The method was immunoSEQ multiplex PCR; TCRdb's version includes in-frame clones alone and lacks a portion of them. Of approximately 340,000 clones listed, 90% to 95% are singletons. Material for sequencing was PBMCs or T cells enriched from blood (not recorded which). The receptors come from a woman in her thirties or forties who had been exposed to COVID-19. Both conserved end residues are part of each CDR3. The D gene is left open where the match is weak. Clone size is stated in some rows and not others, as once, few, many or a class when expanded.

V gene	J gene	clone size	D gene	CDR3 DNA	CDR3 protein
TRBV7-9	TRBJ1-1	once	NA	TGTGCCAGCAGCTTATCCGGCGGGAACACTGAAGCTTTCTTT	CASSLSGGNTEAFF
TRBV27	TRBJ1-2	NA	TRBD1	TGTGCCAGCAGTGCGCCGGGACAGGGGGGATACTATGGCTACACCTTC	CASSAPGQGGYYGYTF
TRBV10-3	TRBJ2-7	NA	NA	TGTGCCATCAGTGAGCCCTATTCGACTCTCTCCTACGAGCAGTACTTC	CAISEPYSTLSYEQYF
TRBV7-9	TRBJ2-7	NA	TRBD2	TGTGCCAGCAGCTTTAGCGGGAGGATCGGCGAGCAGTACTTC	CASSFSGRIGEQYF
TRBV19	TRBJ2-7	NA	NA	TGTGCCAGTAGTATAATCGCGGGGGCGAGCTCCTACGAGCAGTACTTC	CASSIIAGASSYEQYF
TRBV19	TRBJ2-1	NA	TRBD2	TGTGCCAGTAGTATAGATCTACTGGCTAGCGGGAGGGTTGAGCAGTTCTTC	CASSIDLLASGRVEQFF
TRBV7-2	TRBJ2-1	NA	NA	TGTGCCAGCAGCACGAGTTACACTAGCCGGCCGGCGCAGTTCTTC	CASSTSYTSRPAQFF
TRBV12-3/TRBV12-4	TRBJ1-2	NA	TRBD1	TGTGCCAGCAGGGGGACAGGGAACTATGGCTACACCTTC	CASRGTGNYGYTF
TRBV30	TRBJ1-1	once	TRBD1	TGTGCCTGGAGTACCCAGGACAGGACCCGTATCGGTGAAGCTTTCTTT	CAWSTQDRTRIGEAFF
TRBV30	TRBJ1-1	NA	NA	TGTGCCTGGAGTGTACTCGCGGGGAACACTGAAGCTTTCTTT	CAWSVLAGNTEAFF
TRBV2	TRBJ2-7	NA	TRBD2	TGTGCCAGCAGTGCTAGCGGAGTAAACTCCTACGAGCAGTACTTC	CASSASGVNSYEQYF
TRBV5-4	TRBJ1-1	NA	NA	TGTGCCAGCAGCCCCTTCCCCGGCAGGATCACTGAAGCTTTCTTT	CASSPFPGRITEAFF
TRBV4-1	TRBJ2-1	NA	NA	TGCGCCAGCAGCCAATTTCCGCCTAGAGTCCCGAACAATGAGCAGTTCTTC	CASSQFPPRVPNNEQFF
TRBV5-1	TRBJ2-6	NA	TRBD1	TGCGCCAGCAGCCAGACAGGGTCCGGCTCTGGGGCCAACGTCCTGACTTTC	CASSQTGSGSGANVLTF
TRBV6-5	TRBJ2-2	NA	NA	TGTGCCAGCAGTTACTGGACAGACGCGAACACCGGGGAGCTGTTTTTT	CASSYWTDANTGELFF
TRBV2	TRBJ1-1	NA	NA	TGTGCCAGCAGTGAACCCCTAGGAGCTTTCTTT	CASSEPLGAFF
TRBV19	TRBJ1-5	NA	NA	TGTGCCAGTAGTATTGGGAACGGTAGGGGGTATCAGCCCCAGCATTTT	CASSIGNGRGYQPQHF
TRBV5-6	TRBJ2-2	NA	NA	TGTGCCAGCAGCCTAATCACCGGGGAGCTGTTTTTT	CASSLITGELFF
TRBV18	TRBJ2-3	NA	TRBD1	TGTGCCAGCTCACAACAGGGGAAGAATACGCAGTATTTT	CASSQQGKNTQYF
TRBV24-1	TRBJ1-5	few	NA	TGTGCCACCAGTGAGGGGGCAGGAGATCAGCCCCAGCATTTT	CATSEGAGDQPQHF
TRBV7-2	TRBJ1-6	NA	NA	TGTGCCAGCTCCAGGAATAATTCACCCCTCCACTTT	CASSRNNSPLHF
TRBV27	TRBJ1-2	NA	TRBD1	TGTGCCAGCAGTCCCAAGGGACAGTTCTATGGCTACACCTTC	CASSPKGQFYGYTF
TRBV7-9	TRBJ2-3	NA	NA	TGTGCCAGCAGCCCTAGTGGCTTCACAGATACGCAGTATTTT	CASSPSGFTDTQYF
TRBV7-8	TRBJ2-1	NA	TRBD2	TGTGCCAGCAGCTCCGTCGCCGGGACTAGCGGGAGGGCCAATGAGCAGTTCTTC	CASSSVAGTSGRANEQFF
TRBV9	TRBJ2-7	NA	NA	TGTGCCAGCAGCGTAGCAGCTGACGGAGCCTACGAGCAGTACTTC	CASSVAADGAYEQYF
TRBV5-1	TRBJ2-1	NA	TRBD2	TGCGCCAGCAGCTTGAGAGCGGGGGGACCCAATGAGCAGTTCTTC	CASSLRAGGPNEQFF
TRBV7-2	TRBJ2-3	NA	NA	TGTGCCAGCAGCTCGGTCACAGATACGCAGTATTTT	CASSSVTDTQYF
TRBV10-3	TRBJ2-7	NA	TRBD1	TGTGCCATCAGTACTGGGGACAGGGTCGAGCAGTACTTC	CAISTGDRVEQYF
TRBV11-3	TRBJ2-2	NA	NA	TGTGCCAGCAGCTCCCGGGTCAGCACCGGGGAGCTGTTTTTT	CASSSRVSTGELFF
TRBV9	TRBJ1-1	NA	NA	TGTGCCAGCAGCACCAGGGCAGTGAACACTGAAGCTTTCTTT	CASSTRAVNTEAFF
TRBV5-1	TRBJ2-3	NA	NA	TGCGCCAGCAGCGATCCTAGCCAGCGGAGTCGAGGCACAGATACGCAGTATTTT	CASSDPSQRSRGTDTQYF
TRBV2	TRBJ1-5	NA	NA	TGTGCCGGTTGGCGGAGGGTGAATCAGCCCCAGCATTTT	CAGWRRVNQPQHF
TRBV10-2	TRBJ2-5	NA	TRBD1	TGCGCCAGCAGGCAACAGGGGACCCAAGAGACCCAGTACTTC	CASRQQGTQETQYF
TRBV7-3	TRBJ2-3	once	TRBD2	TGTGCCAGCAGTCTAGCGGGGGGGCCTGGAGATACGCAGTATTTT	CASSLAGGPGDTQYF